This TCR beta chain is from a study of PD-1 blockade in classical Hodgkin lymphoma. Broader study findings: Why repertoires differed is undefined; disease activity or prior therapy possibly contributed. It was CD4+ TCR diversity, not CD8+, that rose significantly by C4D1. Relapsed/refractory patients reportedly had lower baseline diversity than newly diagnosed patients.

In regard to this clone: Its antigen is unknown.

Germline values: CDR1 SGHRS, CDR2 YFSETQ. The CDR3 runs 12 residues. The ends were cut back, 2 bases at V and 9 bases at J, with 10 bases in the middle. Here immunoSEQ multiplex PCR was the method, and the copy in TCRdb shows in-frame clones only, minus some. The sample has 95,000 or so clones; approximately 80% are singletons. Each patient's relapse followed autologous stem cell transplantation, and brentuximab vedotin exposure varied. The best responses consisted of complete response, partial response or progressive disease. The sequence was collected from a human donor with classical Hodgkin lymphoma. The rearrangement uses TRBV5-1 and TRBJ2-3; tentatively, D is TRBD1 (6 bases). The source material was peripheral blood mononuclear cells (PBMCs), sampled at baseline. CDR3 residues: CASSFEGETQYF. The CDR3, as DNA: TGCGCCAGCAGCTTTGAGGGGGAGACGCAGTATTTT.